This TCR beta chain is from a study of blood T cell repertoires in COVID-19. TCRdb keeps only in-frame clones here, not all; method: immunoSEQ multiplex PCR. Here the sample spans roughly 50,000 clones, around four fifths being singletons. This CDR3 has 13 residues. V lost 3 bases to trimming and J lost 7 bases, with 12 bases between them. The genes are TRBV12-3 or TRBV12-4 and TRBJ1-1; no clear D gene. This clonotype was sampled from a woman aged 55 to 70 with acute or convalescent COVID-19. The specimen sequenced was peripheral blood. CDR3 protein: CASSFRVGFEAFF. CDR3 in DNA: TGTGCCAGCAGTTTCCGGGTTGGTTTTGAAGCTTTCTTT.